Listed below are T cell receptor beta chains from one sample, sequenced in a study of sequential checkpoint blockade in melanoma. Repertoires were generated with immunoSEQ multiplex PCR, while TCRdb's copy carries only in-frame clones and drops some. The sample records about 32,000 clones, about four fifths being singletons. Sequenced material: CD8+ T cells sorted from blood (inferred from file names), taken from a patient given nivolumab and ipilimumab in sequence. The receptors were gathered from a human donor with melanoma. Each CDR3 is given with its conserved first and last residue. A D gene is named only where the DNA matches it firmly. For some rows the clone size is stated as once, few or many, or as a class when expanded; others skip it.

size: NA; D: NA; V: TRBV5-6; J: TRBJ1-2; CDR3: CASSPGVYYGYTF; DNA: TGTGCCAGCAGCCCCGGGGTTTACTATGGCTACACCTTC
size: NA; D: NA; V: TRBV5-6; J: TRBJ2-2; CDR3: CASSFAFTGELFF; DNA: TGTGCCAGCAGCTTCGCGTTCACCGGGGAGCTGTTTTTT
size: NA; D: NA; V: TRBV7-9; J: TRBJ2-3; CDR3: CASSLRHRDPTDTQYF; DNA: TGTGCCAGCAGCCTACGCCACAGGGACCCCACAGATACGCAGTATTTT
size: NA; D: NA; V: TRBV9; J: TRBJ2-7; CDR3: CASSVAGGMLYEQYF; DNA: TGTGCCAGCAGCGTAGCGGGGGGCATGCTCTACGAGCAGTACTTC
size: NA; D: NA; V: TRBV28; J: TRBJ1-1; CDR3: CASSLQGWHTEAFF; DNA: TGTGCCAGCAGTTTACAGGGGTGGCACACTGAAGCTTTCTTT
size: NA; D: NA; V: TRBV7-2; J: TRBJ2-1; CDR3: CASSSQVTYNEQFF; DNA: TGTGCCAGCAGCTCACAGGTGACCTACAATGAGCAGTTCTTC
size: NA; D: NA; V: TRBV7-9; J: TRBJ1-1; CDR3: CASSPAGYSFF; DNA: TGTGCCAGCAGCCCGGCGGGTTATTCTTTCTTT
size: NA; D: TRBD1; V: TRBV6-5; J: TRBJ1-1; CDR3: CASSYDRGNTEAFF; DNA: TGTGCCAGCAGTTACGACAGGGGGAACACTGAAGCTTTCTTT
size: NA; D: NA; V: TRBV10-3; J: TRBJ2-7; CDR3: CAISDAGQITAYSYEQYF; DNA: TGTGCCATCAGTGATGCGGGACAGATCACGGCATACTCCTACGAGCAGTACTTC
size: NA; D: NA; V: TRBV7-6; J: TRBJ1-4; CDR3: CASSLAALPREKLFF; DNA: TGTGCCAGCAGCTTAGCAGCCCTGCCGAGGGAAAAACTGTTTTTT
size: NA; D: NA; V: TRBV5-6; J: TRBJ2-7; CDR3: CASSLEFGGYEQYF; DNA: TGTGCCAGCAGCTTGGAATTCGGGGGCTACGAGCAGTACTTC
size: once; D: NA; V: TRBV5-6; J: TRBJ1-2; CDR3: CASSFQGSGYTF; DNA: TGTGCCAGCAGCTTTCAGGGTAGTGGCTACACCTTC
size: few; D: TRBD1; V: TRBV5-8; J: TRBJ2-7; CDR3: CASSWTGIREQYF; DNA: TGTGCCAGCAGTTGGACAGGGATCAGGGAGCAGTACTTC
size: once; D: TRBD1; V: TRBV27; J: TRBJ2-7; CDR3: CASSSYRGRVEQYF; DNA: TGTGCCAGCAGTTCCTACAGGGGCAGGGTCGAGCAGTACTTC
size: medium-sized; D: NA; V: TRBV10-3; J: TRBJ2-1; CDR3: CAIRTQEGPHEQFF; DNA: TGTGCCATCAGAACCCAGGAGGGGCCGCACGAGCAGTTCTTC
size: NA; D: TRBD1; V: TRBV7-8; J: TRBJ1-2; CDR3: CASSTRQGAFLSGYTF; DNA: TGTGCCAGCAGCACCCGACAGGGGGCGTTTTTAAGTGGCTACACCTTC
size: NA; D: NA; V: TRBV13; J: TRBJ2-7; CDR3: CASSLSDTAFYEQYF; DNA: TGTGCCAGCAGCTTGTCGGACACAGCCTTCTACGAGCAGTACTTC
size: NA; D: NA; V: TRBV29-1; J: TRBJ1-1; CDR3: CSVVDVQGRVVNTEAFF; DNA: TGCAGCGTTGTGGATGTACAGGGAAGGGTCGTGAACACTGAAGCTTTCTTT
size: NA; D: TRBD1; V: TRBV9; J: TRBJ1-2; CDR3: CASSVDSGTGANYGYTF; DNA: TGTGCCAGCAGCGTAGACTCCGGGACAGGAGCTAACTATGGCTACACCTTC
size: NA; D: TRBD2; V: TRBV7-2; J: TRBJ2-2; CDR3: CASSLPSGRGYTGELFF; DNA: TGTGCCAGCAGCTTACCTAGCGGGAGGGGATACACCGGGGAGCTGTTTTTT
size: NA; D: TRBD2; V: TRBV5-1; J: TRBJ2-1; CDR3: CASHGLAGANEQFF; DNA: TGCGCCAGCCATGGGCTAGCGGGAGCTAATGAGCAGTTCTTC
size: few; D: TRBD1; V: TRBV28; J: TRBJ1-3; CDR3: CASSYRGLGNTIYF; DNA: TGTGCCAGCAGTTACAGGGGATTGGGAAACACCATATATTTT
size: once; D: NA; V: TRBV5-5; J: TRBJ2-4; CDR3: CASSFGNIQYF; DNA: TGTGCCAGCAGCTTCGGAAACATTCAGTACTTC
size: NA; D: TRBD1; V: TRBV2; J: TRBJ2-7; CDR3: CASSEWDSYEQYF; DNA: TGTGCCAGCAGTGAATGGGACAGCTACGAGCAGTACTTC
size: NA; D: NA; V: TRBV30; J: TRBJ1-2; CDR3: CAWSGEVLRPPYGYTF; DNA: TGTGCCTGGAGTGGAGAGGTGTTAAGGCCTCCCTATGGCTACACCTTC
size: NA; D: NA; V: TRBV18; J: TRBJ2-7; CDR3: CASSPTDQGAYEQYF; DNA: TGTGCCAGCTCACCAACGGATCAGGGCGCCTACGAGCAGTACTTC
size: NA; D: NA; V: TRBV5-1; J: TRBJ2-3; CDR3: CASSWDLLTDTQYF; DNA: TGCGCCAGCAGCTGGGACTTACTCACAGATACGCAGTATTTT
size: NA; D: TRBD2; V: TRBV19; J: TRBJ2-1; CDR3: CASSKGLAGHQFF; DNA: TGTGCCAGTAGTAAAGGACTAGCGGGTCATCAGTTCTTC
size: once; D: NA; V: TRBV6-5; J: TRBJ2-7; CDR3: CASRPLTFTYEQYF; DNA: TGTGCCAGCAGGCCCCTGACATTCACCTACGAGCAGTACTTC
size: NA; D: NA; V: TRBV30; J: TRBJ1-5; CDR3: CAWSPGRQPQIFRAQHF; DNA: TGTGCCTGGAGTCCAGGGCGCCAACCCCAAATCTTTAGGGCCCAGCATTTT
size: once; D: NA; V: TRBV27; J: TRBJ1-2; CDR3: CASSLTGNYGYTF; DNA: TGTGCCAGCAGTTTGACCGGGAACTATGGCTACACCTTC
size: NA; D: NA; V: TRBV4-1; J: TRBJ1-2; CDR3: CASSQDPGDRLRGYTF; DNA: TGCGCCAGCAGCCAAGATCCAGGGGATCGTCTTCGTGGCTACACCTTC
size: NA; D: TRBD1; V: TRBV2; J: TRBJ1-2; CDR3: CASMTQGASDGYTF; DNA: TGTGCCAGCATGACACAGGGGGCATCAGATGGCTACACCTTC
size: NA; D: NA; V: TRBV5-6; J: TRBJ1-6; CDR3: CASSLQDVSPLHF; DNA: TGTGCCAGCAGCTTGCAGGATGTTTCACCCCTCCACTTT
size: NA; D: TRBD1; V: TRBV19; J: TRBJ1-1; CDR3: CASSTTGTAWGEAFF; DNA: TGTGCCAGTAGTACCACCGGGACAGCCTGGGGGGAAGCTTTCTTT
size: NA; D: NA; V: TRBV7-3; J: TRBJ1-2; CDR3: CASSRQRGGGYTF; DNA: TGTGCCAGCAGCCGACAAAGGGGTGGAGGCTACACCTTC
size: NA; D: NA; V: TRBV2; J: TRBJ1-1; CDR3: CASSDVPGTREAEAFF; DNA: TGTGCCAGCAGTGATGTTCCCGGGACCAGGGAGGCTGAAGCTTTCTTT
size: NA; D: TRBD1; V: TRBV27; J: TRBJ1-6; CDR3: CASSLVGQGRAPLHF; DNA: TGTGCCAGCAGTTTAGTCGGACAGGGCAGGGCACCCCTCCACTTT
size: NA; D: TRBD1; V: TRBV13; J: TRBJ2-7; CDR3: CASSYRDRAWEQYF; DNA: TGTGCCAGCAGCTACCGCGACAGGGCTTGGGAGCAGTACTTC
size: NA; D: TRBD1; V: TRBV5-5; J: TRBJ2-1; CDR3: CASSTRRDRVFYNEQFF; DNA: TGTGCCAGCAGCACCCGACGTGACAGGGTATTCTACAATGAGCAGTTCTTC
size: NA; D: TRBD1; V: TRBV7-9; J: TRBJ2-1; CDR3: CASSQGDEQFF; DNA: TGTGCCAGCAGCCAGGGGGATGAGCAGTTCTTC